A single sample is the source of the 13 T cell receptor beta chains below, sequenced in a study of a mutant IDH1 vaccine in newly diagnosed glioma. The antigens for these receptors are not known. The assay was immunoSEQ multiplex PCR, and TCRdb's table has in-frame clones only and misses some. The sample includes some 130,000 clones, over 75% of them seen just once. Time point indicated: week 11, during vaccination. Doses of 300 ug of mutant IDH1 20-mer peptide were given with topical imiquimod. The sequencing used PBMCs, collected from a glioma patient whose treatment included an IDH1 peptide vaccine. The receptors derive from a man in his forties with glioma.

This clone was detected once. V usage is TRBV19 and J usage is TRBJ1-4, with TRBD1 matching 9 bases. This CDR3 contains 14 residues. V dropped 5 bases and J dropped 7; count of bases not matched to a gene: 5. CDR1 is LNHDA, CDR2 SQIVND, per germline (reference sequence). The chain's CDR3 is CASSPRTGVEKLFF. The CDR3 DNA is TGTGCCAGTAGTCCTCGGACAGGGGTTGAAAAACTGTTTTTT.

The V call is TRBV19, the J call TRBJ1-1; 8 bases line up with TRBD1. The V gene's germline CDR1 is LNHDA and CDR2 SQIVND (reference sequence). The trim removed 4 bases at V and 4 bases at J, leaving 8 bases unmatched. There are 15 residues in the CDR3. The CDR3 is CASSTSTGVGTEAFF. The CDR3 DNA follows: TGTGCCAGTAGTACCTCGACAGGGGTAGGCACTGAAGCTTTCTTT.

This clone was observed once. The V and J genes are TRBV5-1 and TRBJ2-5; TRBD2 agrees at 15 bases. This CDR3 has 20 residues. Losses at the gene ends were 1 base for V and 4 bases for J; bases not matched to a gene: 14. CDR1 is SGHRS and CDR2 is YFSETQ in the germline V gene. In DNA, the CDR3 is TGCGCCAGCAGCTTGTCCTACGGACTAGCGGGAGGGCCACGGGGAGAGACCCAGTACTTC. It translates to CASSLSYGLAGGPRGETQYF.

The gene calls are TRBV4-2 and TRBJ2-2, with 7 bases fitting TRBD2. The V segment lost 2 bases and the J segment 2 bases; nucleotides outside the gene matches: 5. CDR1 is LGHNA and CDR2 is YNFKEQ in the germline V gene. The CDR3 is 16 residues long. The CDR3 coding sequence is TGTGCCAGCAGCCAAAGGCTAGCGGCTAACACCGGGGAGCTGTTTTTT. Encoded protein: CASSQRLAANTGELFF.

This chain links TRBV27 with TRBJ1-5; no clear D. The CDR3 length is 15 residues. V gave up 0 bases and J gave up 4 bases, with 10 bases separating them. From germline, CDR1 is MNHEY and CDR2 SMNVEV (reference sequence). In DNA, the CDR3 is TGTGCCAGCAGTTTATCGCGGCAGCCGAATCAGCCCCAGCATTTT. Protein: CASSLSRQPNQPQHF.

The chain couples TRBV19 to TRBJ1-6; no clear D. Germline V gene data show CDR1 as LNHDA and CDR2 as SQIVND (reference sequence). The CDR3 extends over 16 amino acids. Between the trimmed V and J ends, which lost 7 bases and 0 bases, there was a span of 13 bases. Here the CDR3 DNA reads TGTGCCAGTACTACCCGGGAGAGCTCCTATAATTCACCCCTCCACTTT. It translates to CASTTRESSYNSPLHF.

The rearrangement links TRBV29-1 to TRBJ2-5; 11 bases align to TRBD1. The assigned J gene may be wrong: the sequence end matches TRBJ2-7 better. The germline V gene encodes CDR1 SQVTM and CDR2 ANQGSEA. This CDR3 has 15 amino acids. CDR3 in DNA: TGCAGCGTCGCTCTGGGGGGACAGGGGGCCTACGAGCAGTACTTC. It is translated as CSVALGGQGAYEQYF.

This chain links TRBV4-2 with TRBJ1-2, with D maybe TRBD1 (6 bases). CDR1 LGHNA and CDR2 YNFKEQ come from the germline V gene. The V and J ends lost 1 base and 2 bases respectively, with 29 bases between them. The CDR3 covers 21 residues. The CDR3: CASSQGALGGPGTEENYGYTF. Written as DNA, the CDR3 is TGTGCCAGCAGCCAAGGGGCCCTAGGGGGGCCCGGGACCGAAGAAAACTATGGCTACACCTTC.

The rearrangement joins TRBV11-2 to TRBJ2-7; D unclear. Trimming removed 8 bases from V and 12 bases from J, with 20 bases in between. This CDR3 is built from 12 residues. Per the germline V gene, CDR1 is SGHAT and CDR2 is FQNNGV. As DNA, the CDR3 is TGTGCCAGCGGGTTCGGGCTCGAGTGGATGTACTTC. This translates into CASGFGLEWMYF. The whole variable domain, remainder taken from reference TRBV11-2 and TRBJ2-7, is EAGVAQSPRYKIIEKRQSVAFWCNPISGHATLYWYQQILGQGPKLLIQFQNNGVVDDSQLPKDRFSAERLKGVDSTLKIQPAKLEDSAVYLCASGFGLEWMYFGPGTRLTVT.

This clone was found once. This chain uses TRBV28 with TRBJ2-7; D is unresolved. The V end was cut by 7 bases, the J end by 7 bases, with 26 bases between. There are 16 residues in the CDR3. Per the germline V gene, CDR1 is MDHEN and CDR2 is SYDVKM. The CDR3 protein is CASTYPSRLAPDEQYF. The CDR3 DNA sequence: TGTGCCAGCACCTATCCGAGTCGCCTTGCCCCTGATGAGCAGTACTTC.

This clone came up many times. This chain joins TRBV6-5 and TRBJ1-2, with TRBD1 identical over 10 bases. This CDR3 has 16 residues. Germline CDR1 and CDR2: MNHEY and SVGAGI. V trimming: 2 bases; J trimming: 4 bases; junction bases outside the gene matches: 7. The CDR3 is CASSYTRTGGSYGYTF. CDR3 bases: TGTGCCAGCAGTTACACCAGGACAGGGGGGAGCTATGGCTACACCTTC.

The chain has TRBV6-5 and TRBJ1-1, with TRBD1 as a possible D gene (5 bases). The CDR3 contains 15 residues. Germline CDR1 and CDR2: MNHEY and SVGAGI. V lost 8 bases, J lost 5 bases, and 21 bases lay in between. The CDR3 DNA follows: TGTGCCAGCGGGCCTAGGACGGCAGGGAGTACTGAAGCTTTCTTT. Translated: CASGPRTAGSTEAFF.

The chain is built from TRBV19 and TRBJ2-7; TRBD2 is a possible D gene (5 bases). The CDR3 runs 14 residues. Trimming cost V 5 bases and J 0 bases, with 11 bases left between them. Per germline, CDR1 LNHDA and CDR2 SQIVND (reference sequence). Here the CDR3 reads CASSSGLYSYEQYF. In DNA form, the CDR3 reads TGTGCCAGTAGTTCCGGACTGTACTCCTACGAGCAGTACTTC.